This TCR beta chain emerged from a study of blood T cell repertoires in COVID-19. Study summary: Acute and convalescent COVID-19 samples came from the United States, Italy and Spain.

This CDR3 has 20 residues. Authors' processing steps: Estimates of nucleated cell counts were drawn from the amplification of reference gene primers. Data came from immunoSEQ multiplex PCR; TCRdb stores just in-frame clones and leaves some out. V, J and clone size reflect that table, while D and trimming were determined from the DNA. In the table there are fewer than 350,000 clones, over 80% of which are singletons. V gene TRBV21-1 combines with J gene TRBJ2-4; TRBD1 is taken as the D call from the table, unchecked against the DNA. TRBV21-1 represents a pseudogene. The source of this sequence is a woman aged 45-59 years with active or convalescent COVID-19. The sequenced material came from peripheral blood. The CDR3 DNA is TGTGCCAGCAGCAAACGAAGGGACACTAATACTCTAATAGCCAAAAACATTCAGTACTTC. It specifies CASSKRRDTNTLIAKNIQYF.